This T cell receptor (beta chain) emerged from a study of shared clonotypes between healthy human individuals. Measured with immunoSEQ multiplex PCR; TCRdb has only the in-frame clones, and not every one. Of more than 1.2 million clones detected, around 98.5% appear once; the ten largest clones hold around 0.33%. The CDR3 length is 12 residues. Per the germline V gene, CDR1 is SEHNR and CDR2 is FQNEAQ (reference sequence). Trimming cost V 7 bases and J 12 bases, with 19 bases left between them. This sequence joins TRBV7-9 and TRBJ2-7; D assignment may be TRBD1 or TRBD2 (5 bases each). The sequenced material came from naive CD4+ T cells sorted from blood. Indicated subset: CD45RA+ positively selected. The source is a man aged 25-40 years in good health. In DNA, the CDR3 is TGTGCCAGCACCCAGGGTCCTAACGAGGGGTACTTC. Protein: CASTQGPNEGYF.